Detailed here is one TCR beta chain. The read gets to within 3 residues of the CDR3 end, and the germline J gene fills in the rest. The data derive from a study of T cells in women clearing cervical HPV infection. The CDR3 consists of 15 residues. CDR1 is SEHNR, CDR2 FQNEAQ, per germline (reference sequence). V was clipped by 4 bases and J by 7 bases; unmatched bases: 9. Assay: immunoSEQ multiplex PCR; the TCRdb copy retains only in-frame clones and omits some. This table holds 35,000 to 50,000 clones. The sample was blood buffy coat. This clonotype was sampled from a woman aged 18 to 75 with a cervical HPV16 infection that either progressed to CIN3+ or cleared (not recorded which). The V gene is TRBV7-9, the J gene TRBJ1-2; the match to TRBD1 covers 10 bases. The sequenced CDR3 bases are TGTGCCAGCAGCTCCACCGGGACAGGGGTCGGTGGC. Protein sequence: CASSSTGTGVGG. The complete CDR3 reads CASSSTGTGVGGYTF.